This T cell receptor (beta chain) was sequenced during a study of monozygotic twins with inflammatory bowel disease. The CDR3 has 14 residues. TCRdb reprocessed the 5' RACE reads and reports one entry per CDR3 protein, with no DNA. This repertoire includes 160,000 or so distinct CDR3 sequences. From whole blood, total RNA was isolated without any sorting of T cells. The V gene is TRBV12-3 or TRBV12-4, the J gene TRBJ1-4; TCRdb's D call of TRBD1 is untestable without DNA. Sequenced input: blood. This sequence was found in a human donor with ulcerative colitis or Crohn's disease, or a healthy co-twin of an affected twin (not recorded which). CDR3 protein: CASSPNRGREKLFF.